This is a list of T cell receptor beta chains from one sample in a study of T cells in Graves' hyperthyroidism and ophthalmopathy. One entry per CDR3 protein, called by TCRdb with MiXCR from the multiplex PCR reads. The table shows 750,000 to 950,000 distinct CDR3 sequences, with roughly 40% occurring only once. The source material was blood. These receptors all stem from a man aged 18-30 years with Graves' hyperthyroidism. Each CDR3 is given with its conserved first and last residue. The D gene is left open where the match is weak. Clone size appears in some rows only: once, few, many, or a class for an expanded clone.

v_gene	abundance	d_gene	j_gene	CDR3aa	CDR3nt
TRBV19	many	-	TRBJ1-2	CASTQLGGGDGYTF	TGTGCCAGTACCCAACTGGGGGGAGGCGATGGCTACACCTTC
TRBV20-1	-	-	TRBJ1-5	CSAGFQGNQPQHF	TGCAGTGCTGGATTCCAGGGCAATCAGCCCCAGCATTTT
TRBV29-1	-	TRBD1	TRBJ1-1	CSLRTGEDTEAFF	TGCAGCTTGCGGACAGGAGAGGACACTGAAGCTTTCTTT
TRBV29-1	-	-	TRBJ2-2	CSADVRGSAGELFF	TGCAGCGCCGACGTGAGAGGGTCAGCCGGGGAGCTGTTTTTT
TRBV6-5	-	TRBD2	TRBJ2-7	CASSLAGGSFEQYF	TGTGCCAGCAGTTTGGCAGGCGGGAGCTTCGAGCAGTACTTC
TRBV24-1	many	-	TRBJ2-5	CATSDPGGSGETQYF	TGTGCCACCAGTGACCCAGGAGGGAGCGGAGAGACCCAGTACTTC
TRBV7-3	few	TRBD1	TRBJ2-6	CASSILRGRGANVLTF	TGTGCCAGCAGCATACTAAGGGGGCGTGGGGCCAACGTCCTGACTTTC
TRBV12-3/TRBV12-4	-	-	TRBJ2-5	CASSFSGTETQYF	TGTGCCAGCAGTTTCTCCGGTACGGAGACCCAGTACTTC
TRBV7-2	many	-	TRBJ2-7	CASSLGPGTYEQYF	TGTGCCAGCAGCTTAGGCCCAGGGACCTACGAGCAGTACTTC
TRBV5-1	-	TRBD1	TRBJ1-4	CASSLVTGFNEKLFF	TGCGCCAGCAGCTTGGTGACAGGGTTTAATGAAAAACTGTTTTTT
TRBV12-3/TRBV12-4	few	-	TRBJ2-5	CASSPRWGETQYF	TGTGCCAGCAGTCCCCGCTGGGGGGAGACCCAGTACTTC
TRBV10-3	few	-	TRBJ2-3	CAIRDGSSTDTQYF	TGTGCCATCAGGGACGGATCTAGCACAGATACGCAGTATTTT
TRBV20-1	-	-	TRBJ1-2	CSASREAGVGYTF	TGCAGTGCCAGCAGAGAGGCAGGGGTCGGCTACACCTTC
TRBV20-1	-	-	TRBJ1-4	CSAIWGSGEKLFF	TGCAGTGCTATTTGGGGGAGCGGCGAAAAACTGTTTTTT